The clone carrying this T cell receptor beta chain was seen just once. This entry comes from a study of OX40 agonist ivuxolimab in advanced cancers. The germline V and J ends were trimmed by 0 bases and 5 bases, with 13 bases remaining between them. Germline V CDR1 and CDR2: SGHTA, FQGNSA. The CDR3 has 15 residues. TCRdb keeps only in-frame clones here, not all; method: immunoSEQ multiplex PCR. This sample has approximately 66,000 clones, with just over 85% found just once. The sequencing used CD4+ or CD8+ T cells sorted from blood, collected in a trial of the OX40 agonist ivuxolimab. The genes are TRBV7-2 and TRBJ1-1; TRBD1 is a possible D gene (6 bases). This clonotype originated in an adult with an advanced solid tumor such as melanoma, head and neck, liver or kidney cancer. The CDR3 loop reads CASSLAGRQGTEAFF. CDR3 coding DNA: TGTGCCAGCAGCTTAGCCGGAAGGCAGGGGACTGAAGCTTTCTTT.